This TCR beta chain was obtained from a study of siplizumab effects on memory and regulatory T cells. Germline trimming cut 7 bases from V and 6 bases from J; bases unmatched to any gene: 8. The length of the CDR3 is 13 residues. Germline CDR1 reads LGHNT; CDR2 reads FRNRAP. Assay: immunoSEQ multiplex PCR; the TCRdb copy retains only in-frame clones and omits some. The repertoire holds tens of thousands of clones, with roughly 90% as singletons. The clonotype comes from a human donor in good health. This chain links TRBV12-5 with TRBJ1-2, with 7 bases matching TRBD1. The source material was naive CD4+ T cells sorted from blood. DNA for the CDR3: TGTGCTAGTGCCAAAACAGGGGATGATGGCTACACCTTC. Protein: CASAKTGDDGYTF.